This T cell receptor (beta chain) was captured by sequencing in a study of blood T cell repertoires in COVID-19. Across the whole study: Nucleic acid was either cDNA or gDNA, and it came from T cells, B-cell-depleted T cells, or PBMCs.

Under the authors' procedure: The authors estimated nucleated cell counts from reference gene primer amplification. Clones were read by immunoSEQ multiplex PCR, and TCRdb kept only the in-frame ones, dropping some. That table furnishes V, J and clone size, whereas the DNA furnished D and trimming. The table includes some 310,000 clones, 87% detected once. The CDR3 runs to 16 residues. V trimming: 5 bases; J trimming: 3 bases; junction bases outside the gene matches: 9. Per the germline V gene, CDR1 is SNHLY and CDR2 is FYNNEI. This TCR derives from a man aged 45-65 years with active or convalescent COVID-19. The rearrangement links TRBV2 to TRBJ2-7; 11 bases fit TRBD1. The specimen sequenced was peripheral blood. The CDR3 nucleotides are TGTGCCAGCAGTCGCCACGGGACAGGGGGGTACTACGAGCAGTACTTC. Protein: CASSRHGTGGYYEQYF.